This T cell receptor (beta chain) was identified during a study of CD8 T cells in Susac syndrome. The TEMRA cells underwent FACS enrichment, while the CD8+ and CD4+ T cells underwent negative isolation. After extraction with the RNeasy kit, about 0.45 to 1 ug of the RNA was reverse transcribed using random hexamers. TCRdb reanalysed the immunoSEQ multiplex PCR reads using MiXCR and keeps one entry per CDR3 protein. The repertoire holds about 160,000 distinct CDR3 sequences, with around 93% as singletons. The V and J ends lost 1 base and 7 bases respectively, with 7 bases between them. The CDR3 spans 13 residues. Germline assignment: CDR1 SEHNR and CDR2 FQNEAQ (reference sequence).

Sequenced material: CD4+ T cells from PBMCs. The receptor was derived from a human donor in good health. This chain links TRBV7-9 with TRBJ1-4; D unresolved. CDR3 sequence reads: CASSLGLAEKLFF. Here the CDR3 DNA reads TGTGCCAGCAGCTTAGGGTTGGCTGAAAAACTGTTTTTT.